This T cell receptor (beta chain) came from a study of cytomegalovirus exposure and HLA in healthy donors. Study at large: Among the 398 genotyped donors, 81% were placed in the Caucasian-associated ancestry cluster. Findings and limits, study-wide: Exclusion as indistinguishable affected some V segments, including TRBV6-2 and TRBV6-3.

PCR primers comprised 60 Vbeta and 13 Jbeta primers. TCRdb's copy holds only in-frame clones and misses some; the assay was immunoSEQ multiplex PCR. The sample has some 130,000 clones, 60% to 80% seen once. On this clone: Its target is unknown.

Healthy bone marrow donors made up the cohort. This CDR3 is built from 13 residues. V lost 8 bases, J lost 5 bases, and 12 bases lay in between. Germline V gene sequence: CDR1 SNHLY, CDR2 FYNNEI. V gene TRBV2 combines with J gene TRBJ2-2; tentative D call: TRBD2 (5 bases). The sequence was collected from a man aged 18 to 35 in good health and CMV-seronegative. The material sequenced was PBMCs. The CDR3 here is CASRGSRTGELFF. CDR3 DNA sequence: TGTGCCAGCCGGGGTAGTAGGACCGGGGAGCTGTTTTTT. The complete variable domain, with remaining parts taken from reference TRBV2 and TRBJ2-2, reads EPEVTQTPSHQVTQMGQEVILRCVPISNHLYFYWYRQILGQKVEFLVSFYNNEISEKSEIFDDQFSVERPDGSNFTLKIRSTKLEDSAMYFCASRGSRTGELFFGEGSRLTVL.